The TCR beta chain described here comes from a study of T-cell memory formation after mild COVID-19. Whole-study findings and limits: Researchers report contracting CD4+ clones mostly in CM and EM, with CD8+ clones in EMRA. The SARS-CoV-2 specificity of second-wave clones reaching peak at day 37 remained unverified.

The sample holds a few counts of this clonotype. What it recognizes is unknown. Each CDR3 protein gets one entry after TCRdb re-called the 5' RACE reads with MiXCR. The sample has roughly 160,000 distinct CDR3 sequences, 10% to 15% seen once; the top ten hold 3.3%. The source of this sequence is a young man who had mild COVID-19 (a few samples of this study predate the infection). Cell type and time point are not known. The sample was PBMCs or a T cell subset sorted from them (not recorded which).

This CDR3 reads CASSVRTGLIYGYTF. The CDR3 DNA reads TGTGCCAGCAGCGTTCGGACAGGGCTAATCTATGGCTACACCTTC. The rearrangement joins TRBV7-2 to TRBJ1-2; 8 bases are shared with TRBD1. The CDR3 covers 15 residues. Germline loops: CDR1 SGHTA, CDR2 FQGNSA. J gave up 4 bases and V 5 bases, and 9 bases lay outside the gene matches. The variable domain in full, with the rest retrieved from reference TRBV7-2 and TRBJ1-2, is GAGVSQSPSNKVTEKGKDVELRCDPISGHTALYWYRQSLGQGLEFLIYFQGNSAPDKSGLPSDRFSAERTGGSVSTLTIQRTQQEDSAVYLCASSVRTGLIYGYTFGSGTRLTVV.